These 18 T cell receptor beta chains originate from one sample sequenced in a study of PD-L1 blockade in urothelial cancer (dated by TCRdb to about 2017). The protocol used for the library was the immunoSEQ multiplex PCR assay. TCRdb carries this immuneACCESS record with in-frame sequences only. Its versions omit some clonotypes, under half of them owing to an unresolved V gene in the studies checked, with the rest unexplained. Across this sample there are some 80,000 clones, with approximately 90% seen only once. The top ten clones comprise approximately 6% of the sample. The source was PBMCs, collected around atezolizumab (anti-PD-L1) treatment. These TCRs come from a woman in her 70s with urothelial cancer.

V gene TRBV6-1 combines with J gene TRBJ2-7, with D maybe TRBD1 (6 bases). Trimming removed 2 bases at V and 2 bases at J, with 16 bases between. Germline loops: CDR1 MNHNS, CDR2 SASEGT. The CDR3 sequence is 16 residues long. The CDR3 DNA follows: TGTGCCAGCAGTGAAACAGGGAGTCCTAGGGCCTACGAGCAGTACTTC. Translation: CASSETGSPRAYEQYF.

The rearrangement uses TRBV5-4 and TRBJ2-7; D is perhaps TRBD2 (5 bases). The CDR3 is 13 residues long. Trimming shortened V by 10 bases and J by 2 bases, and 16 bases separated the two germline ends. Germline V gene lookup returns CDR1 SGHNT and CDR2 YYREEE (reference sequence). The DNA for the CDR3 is TGTGCCCAAGAGGGCCTTGACGCCTACGAGCAGTACTTC. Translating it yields CAQEGLDAYEQYF.

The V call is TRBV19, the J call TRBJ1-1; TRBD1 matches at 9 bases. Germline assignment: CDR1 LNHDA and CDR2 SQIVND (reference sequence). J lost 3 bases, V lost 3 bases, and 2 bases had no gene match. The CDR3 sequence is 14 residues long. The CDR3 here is CASSIDRGYTEAFF. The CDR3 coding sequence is TGTGCCAGTAGTATTGACAGGGGGTACACTGAAGCTTTCTTT.

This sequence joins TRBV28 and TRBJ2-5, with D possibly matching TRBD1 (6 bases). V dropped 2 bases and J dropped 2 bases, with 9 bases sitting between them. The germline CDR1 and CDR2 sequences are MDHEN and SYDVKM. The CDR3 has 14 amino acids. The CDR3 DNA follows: TGTGCCAGCAGTTTAAGGGGGTGGCAAGAGACCCAGTACTTC. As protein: CASSLRGWQETQYF.

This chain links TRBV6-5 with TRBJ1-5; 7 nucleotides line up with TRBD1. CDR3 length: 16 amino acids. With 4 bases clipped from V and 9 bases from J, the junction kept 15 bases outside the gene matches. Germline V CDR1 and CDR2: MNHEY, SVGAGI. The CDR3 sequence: CASSLTGTEPWRPQHF. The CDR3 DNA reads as TGTGCCAGCAGTTTAACCGGGACAGAGCCCTGGAGGCCCCAGCATTTT.

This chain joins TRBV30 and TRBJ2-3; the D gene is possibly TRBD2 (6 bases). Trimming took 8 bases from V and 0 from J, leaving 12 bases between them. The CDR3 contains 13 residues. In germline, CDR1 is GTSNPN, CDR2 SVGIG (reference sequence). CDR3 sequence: CANSRGSTDTQYF. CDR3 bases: TGTGCCAACTCCCGGGGGAGCACAGATACGCAGTATTTT. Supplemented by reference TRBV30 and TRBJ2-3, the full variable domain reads SQTIHQWPATLVQPVGSPLSLECTVEGTSNPNLYWYRQAAGRGLQLLFYSVGIGQISSEVPQNLSASRPQDRQFILSSKKLLLSDSGFYLCANSRGSTDTQYFGPGTRLTVL.

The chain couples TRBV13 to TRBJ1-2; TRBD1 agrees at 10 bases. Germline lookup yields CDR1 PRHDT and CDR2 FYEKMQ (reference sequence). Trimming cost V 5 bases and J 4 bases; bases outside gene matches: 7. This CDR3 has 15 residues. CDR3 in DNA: TGTGCCAGCAGCCTCGGACAGGGGGGGTTCTATGGCTACACCTTC. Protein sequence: CASSLGQGGFYGYTF.

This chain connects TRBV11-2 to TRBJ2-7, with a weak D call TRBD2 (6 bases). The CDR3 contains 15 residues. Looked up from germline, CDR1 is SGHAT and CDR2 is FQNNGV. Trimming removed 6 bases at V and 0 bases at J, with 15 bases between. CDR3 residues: CASRLRLGSSYEQYF. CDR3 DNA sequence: TGTGCCAGCAGATTACGACTAGGGAGCTCCTACGAGCAGTACTTC.

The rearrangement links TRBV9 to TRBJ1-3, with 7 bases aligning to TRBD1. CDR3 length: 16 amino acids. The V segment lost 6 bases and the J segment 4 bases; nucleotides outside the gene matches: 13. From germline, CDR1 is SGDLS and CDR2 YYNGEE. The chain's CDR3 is CASTRTGLVGGNTIYF. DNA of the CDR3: TGTGCCAGCACCCGGACAGGTCTAGTTGGAGGAAACACCATATATTTT.

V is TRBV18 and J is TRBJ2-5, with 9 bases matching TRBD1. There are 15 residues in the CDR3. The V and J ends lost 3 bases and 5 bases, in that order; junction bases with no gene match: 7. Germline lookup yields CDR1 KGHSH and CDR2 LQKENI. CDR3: CASSPNTGGEETQYF. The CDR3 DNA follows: TGTGCCAGCTCACCTAACACAGGGGGCGAGGAGACCCAGTACTTC.

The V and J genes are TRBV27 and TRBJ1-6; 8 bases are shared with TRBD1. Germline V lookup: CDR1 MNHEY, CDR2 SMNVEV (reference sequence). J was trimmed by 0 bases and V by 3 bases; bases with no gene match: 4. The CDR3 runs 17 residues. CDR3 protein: CASSLTTGGSYNSPLHF. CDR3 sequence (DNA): TGTGCCAGCAGTTTGACTACAGGGGGCTCCTATAATTCACCCCTCCACTTT.

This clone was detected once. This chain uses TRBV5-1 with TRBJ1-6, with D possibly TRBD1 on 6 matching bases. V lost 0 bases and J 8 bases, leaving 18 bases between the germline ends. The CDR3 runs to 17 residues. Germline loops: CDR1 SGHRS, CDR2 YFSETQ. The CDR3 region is CASSLELGQPVDSPLHF. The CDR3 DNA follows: TGCGCCAGCAGCTTGGAGTTAGGACAGCCCGTGGATTCACCCCTCCACTTT.

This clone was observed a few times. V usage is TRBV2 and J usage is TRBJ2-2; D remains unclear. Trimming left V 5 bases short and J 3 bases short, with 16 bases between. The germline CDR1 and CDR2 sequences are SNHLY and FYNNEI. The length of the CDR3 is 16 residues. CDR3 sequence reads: CASSLGLGHYTGELFF. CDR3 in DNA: TGTGCCAGCAGTCTGGGCCTCGGCCACTACACCGGGGAGCTGTTTTTT.

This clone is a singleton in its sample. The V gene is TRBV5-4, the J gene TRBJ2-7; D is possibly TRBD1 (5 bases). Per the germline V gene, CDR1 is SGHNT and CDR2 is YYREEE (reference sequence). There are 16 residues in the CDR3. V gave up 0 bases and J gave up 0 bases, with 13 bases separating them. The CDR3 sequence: CASSLAPGSSSYEQYF. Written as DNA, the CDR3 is TGTGCCAGCAGCTTGGCCCCAGGGTCAAGCTCCTACGAGCAGTACTTC. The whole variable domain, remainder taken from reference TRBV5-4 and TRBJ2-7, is ETGVTQSPTHLIKTRGQQVTLRCSSQSGHNTVSWYQQALGQGPQFIFQYYREEENGRGNFPPRFSGLQFPNYSSELNVNALELDDSALYLCASSLAPGSSSYEQYFGPGTRLTVT.

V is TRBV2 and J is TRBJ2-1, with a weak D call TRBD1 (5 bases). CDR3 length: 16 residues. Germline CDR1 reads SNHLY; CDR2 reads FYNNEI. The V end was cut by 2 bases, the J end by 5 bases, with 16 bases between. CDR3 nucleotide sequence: TGTGCCAGCAGTGAACGAGGACACCTTTCCAACAATGAGCAGTTCTTC. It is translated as CASSERGHLSNNEQFF. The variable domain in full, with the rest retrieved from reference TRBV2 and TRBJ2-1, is EPEVTQTPSHQVTQMGQEVILRCVPISNHLYFYWYRQILGQKVEFLVSFYNNEISEKSEIFDDQFSVERPDGSNFTLKIRSTKLEDSAMYFCASSERGHLSNNEQFFGPGTRLTVL.

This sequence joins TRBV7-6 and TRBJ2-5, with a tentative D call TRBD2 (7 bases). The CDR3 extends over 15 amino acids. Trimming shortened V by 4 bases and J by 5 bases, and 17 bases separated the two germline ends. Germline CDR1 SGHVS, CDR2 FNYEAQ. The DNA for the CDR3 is TGTGCCAGCAGCTCGACGGGTGGGGGGGGCGAGACCCAGTACTTC. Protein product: CASSSTGGGGETQYF.

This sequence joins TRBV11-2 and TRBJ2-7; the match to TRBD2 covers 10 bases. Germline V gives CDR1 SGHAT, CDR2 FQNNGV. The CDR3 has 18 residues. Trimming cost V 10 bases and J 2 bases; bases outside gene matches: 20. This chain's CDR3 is CAIPGTSAPHGRPYEQYF. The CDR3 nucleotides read TGTGCCATCCCAGGGACTAGCGCTCCTCACGGCCGCCCCTACGAGCAGTACTTC. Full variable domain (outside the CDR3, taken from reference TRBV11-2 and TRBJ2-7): EAGVAQSPRYKIIEKRQSVAFWCNPISGHATLYWYQQILGQGPKLLIQFQNNGVVDDSQLPKDRFSAERLKGVDSTLKIQPAKLEDSAVYLCAIPGTSAPHGRPYEQYFGPGTRLTVT.

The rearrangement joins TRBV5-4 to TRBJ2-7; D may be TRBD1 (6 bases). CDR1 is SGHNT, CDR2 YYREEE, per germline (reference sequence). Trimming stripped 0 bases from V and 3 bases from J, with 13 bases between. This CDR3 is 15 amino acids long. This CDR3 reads CASSLGGQTIYEQYF. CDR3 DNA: TGTGCCAGCAGCTTGGGGGGACAAACCATCTACGAGCAGTACTTC.